This entry concerns a single T cell receptor beta chain. The sample is drawn from a study of blood T cell repertoires in COVID-19. Profiling relied on immunoSEQ multiplex PCR, and the TCRdb table lists in-frame clones only, not all of them. Of more than 150,000 clones listed, 84% are singletons. Participants were aged about 18 to 95 years, lived in 25 or so US areas, and enrolled virtually. V gave up 7 bases and J gave up 3 bases; unmatched junction bases: 7. The CDR3 totals 15 residues. The germline V gene encodes CDR1 SGHTA and CDR2 FQGNSA. The receptor's source is a woman between 45 and 60 years old who had recovered from COVID-19. The chain uses TRBV7-2 and TRBJ2-2; 8 bases line up with TRBD2. The sequenced material came from PBMCs or T cells enriched from blood (not recorded which). The CDR3 region is CASNNLAGHTGELFF. The DNA for the CDR3 is TGTGCCAGCAATAATCTAGCGGGCCACACCGGGGAGCTGTTTTTT.